This T cell receptor (beta chain) was sequenced for a study of response to subunit inactivated influenza vaccine. Germline V gene lookup returns CDR1 MNHNS and CDR2 SASEGT. The V segment lost 6 bases and the J segment 2 bases; nucleotides outside the gene matches: 4. The length of the CDR3 is 15 residues. On this clonotype itself: No antigen is known for it.

Study-level points and caveats: The authors suggested that every seasonal influenza vaccination recruits few new T cells.

TCRdb re-derived calls from the RT-PCR reads in MiXCR, one entry per CDR3 protein. In the table there are roughly 780,000 distinct CDR3 sequences, approximately 17% of which are singletons. Sequences were derived from PBMCs from blood, sampled roughly 5 days after vaccination. This chain connects TRBV6-1 to TRBJ2-6; 7 bases map to TRBD1. The TCR originated in a man aged 45-60 years who received an inactivated influenza vaccine. CDR3 region: CASSQQGTGANVLTF. The CDR3 DNA follows: TGTGCCAGCAGCCAACAGGGGACTGGGGCCAACGTCCTGACTTTC.